Listed below are T cell receptor beta chains from one sample, sequenced in a study of blood T cell repertoires in COVID-19. Data came from immunoSEQ multiplex PCR; TCRdb stores just in-frame clones and leaves some out. The sample lists approximately 460,000 clones; roughly 89% were seen once. Sequences were obtained from peripheral blood. The receptors here all came from a man younger than 35 with COVID-19, enrolled during active disease. Both conserved end residues are trimmed from each CDR3. The D gene is left open where the match is weak.

v_gene	d_gene	j_gene	CDR3aa
TRBV6-1	-	TRBJ2-7	ASSEGLTYEQY
TRBV4-2	TRBD2	TRBJ2-5	ASSQGQRGGQETQY
TRBV30	-	TRBJ2-1	AWSGGSSYNEQF
TRBV6-5	-	TRBJ2-3	ASSFPSGTQY
TRBV6-5	TRBD2	TRBJ2-7	ASTAPGGGAYEQY
TRBV11-2	-	TRBJ2-7	ASSYNNEQY
TRBV15	TRBD1	TRBJ1-6	ATSRGTGNNSPLH
TRBV29-1	TRBD2	TRBJ2-7	SVGLAGAYEQY
TRBV27	TRBD1	TRBJ2-1	ASSLGFDRGEQF
TRBV11-2	-	TRBJ2-1	ASSLDVSVRHNEQF
TRBV11-2	-	TRBJ1-2	ASSLVAGGYT
TRBV24-1	TRBD1	TRBJ2-7	ATAEGTASYEQY
TRBV2	TRBD2	TRBJ2-1	ASSSPRTSGTYNEQF
TRBV10-3	-	TRBJ2-3	AISPPADSTDTQY
TRBV5-4	TRBD1	TRBJ1-2	ASSRDRLYT
TRBV19	-	TRBJ2-1	ASSIGGPNEQF
TRBV5-1	TRBD2	TRBJ2-5	ASSPGLESETQY
TRBV19	-	TRBJ2-7	ASSTLPGDLYEQY
TRBV5-5	TRBD1	TRBJ1-1	ASSPRDRNTEAF
TRBV2	-	TRBJ2-7	ASTISSYEQY
TRBV7-9	-	TRBJ2-6	ASSFFFPSAGANVLT
TRBV7-9	-	TRBJ1-5	ASSPDNSNQPQH
TRBV11-1	TRBD1	TRBJ2-3	ASSAGGPSTDTQY
TRBV20-1	-	TRBJ2-1	SARDRESF
TRBV7-2	-	TRBJ2-1	ASSLPTGSHEQF
TRBV9	-	TRBJ2-2	ASSVLPDARGGELF
TRBV27	-	TRBJ2-1	ASSLSGEQF
TRBV15	-	TRBJ1-1	ATSRAGNTEAF
TRBV7-9	TRBD1	TRBJ1-2	ASSRDRAPGGYT
TRBV6-1	-	TRBJ1-2	ASSEVAESYGYT
TRBV14	-	TRBJ2-6	ASSLGLNNVLT